This T cell receptor (beta chain) appears in the sequencing data of a study of blood T cells in healthy people across ages. Overall study findings and caveats: The study found TCR beta diversity correlated strongly with naive T cell percentage. Both naive CD4+ cell counts and diversity were greater in long-lived donors than in aged donors.

It was with a sample-barcoded 5' primer and a J-beta primer mix that a second PCR of about 7 to 12 cycles was run. MiXCR, run by TCRdb on the 5' RACE reads, gives a single entry per CDR3 protein. This table has about 1,000,000 distinct CDR3 sequences, more than 35% appearing once. Concerning this clonotype: Its antigen is as yet unknown.

CDR1 and CDR2 from the germline V gene are SGDLS and YYNGEE. V was pared by 2 bases and J by 5 bases, with 19 bases between. The CDR3 consists of 16 residues. Sequenced input: blood. The TCR originated in a woman aged 55-69 years in good health. The rearrangement uses TRBV9 and TRBJ2-5; D is uncertain. CDR3 DNA sequence: TGTGCCAGCAGCGTCTCAGGACGGTCAACGATGGAGACCCAGTACTTC. As protein: CASSVSGRSTMETQYF.